This T cell receptor beta chain was recovered during a study of T-cell reconstitution after alpha-beta-depleted transplantation in children. Many counts were recorded for this clonotype. Trimming shortened V by 0 bases and J by 7 bases, and 8 bases separated the two germline ends. CDR1 and CDR2 from the germline V gene are SGHRS and YFSETQ. CDR3 length: 13 residues. Preparation of the TCRbeta library used unique molecular identifiers. TCRdb processed the PCR reads anew with MiXCR; each CDR3 protein has one entry. Here the sample spans 150,000 to 200,000 distinct CDR3 sequences, less than 15% being singletons.

The chain employs TRBV5-1 and TRBJ2-4; tentatively, D is TRBD1 (5 bases). This specimen was PBMCs from the stem cell graft donor, taken from the stem cell graft. The TCR was taken from a human donor who donated a stem cell graft to a child with acute lymphoblastic leukemia. CDR3 nucleotides: TGCGCCAGCAGCTTGGATCCAGGGAACATTCAGTACTTC. It yields the protein CASSLDPGNIQYF.